The rows below give T cell receptor beta chains drawn from one sample of a study of blood T cell repertoires in COVID-19. Sequenced by immunoSEQ multiplex PCR; TCRdb stores in-frame clones only, minus some. The sample holds about 52,000 clones; around nine tenths are singletons and the top ten take roughly 10%. The sequenced sample consisted of peripheral blood. These receptors came from a man older than 75 with active or convalescent COVID-19. Each CDR3 is given with its conserved first and last residue. Clone size is stated in some rows and not others, as once, few, many or a class when expanded.

clone_size: .
v_call: TRBV5-8
cdr3_aa: CASSTHNYRSGNTIYF

clone_size: once
v_call: TRBV28
cdr3_aa: CASSLADLTGELFF

clone_size: .
v_call: TRBV11-3
cdr3_aa: CASSLVSGSVHEQFF

clone_size: .
v_call: TRBV7-2
cdr3_aa: CASSFGGAENNEQFF

clone_size: .
v_call: TRBV7-8
cdr3_aa: CASSLGTPYEQYF

clone_size: .
v_call: TRBV5-3
cdr3_aa: CARSLSDRGVVARADTQYF

clone_size: .
v_call: TRBV10-1
cdr3_aa: CASGRQVGASYNEQFF

clone_size: .
v_call: TRBV28
cdr3_aa: CASSLISSGGGYEQYF

clone_size: once
v_call: TRBV27
cdr3_aa: CASSFHVGTGGSPLHF

clone_size: .
v_call: TRBV30
cdr3_aa: CAWRVQGFGANVLTF

clone_size: .
v_call: TRBV7-2
cdr3_aa: CASSLLGGYSNQPQHF

clone_size: .
v_call: TRBV4-2
cdr3_aa: CASSQGRALAGREQFF

clone_size: .
v_call: TRBV4-2
cdr3_aa: CASSTRQGEFLDTQYF

clone_size: once
v_call: TRBV19
cdr3_aa: CASSVTGLGTEAFF

clone_size: .
v_call: TRBV5-4
cdr3_aa: CASSDGTAYEKLFF

clone_size: .
v_call: TRBV15
cdr3_aa: CATSRLRQGYTEAFF

clone_size: .
v_call: TRBV4-2
cdr3_aa: CASSQEEQGTYEQYF

clone_size: .
v_call: TRBV6-5
cdr3_aa: CASTLAGARADTQYF

clone_size: .
v_call: TRBV2
cdr3_aa: CATRRGQGKTGELFF

clone_size: .
v_call: TRBV5-5
cdr3_aa: CASSRAADSLYEQYF

clone_size: .
v_call: TRBV5-5
cdr3_aa: CASSLEQGSSETQYF

clone_size: .
v_call: TRBV6-5
cdr3_aa: CASSYDSSSYNSPLHF

clone_size: .
v_call: TRBV28
cdr3_aa: CASSIGTGVWSGNTIYF

clone_size: .
v_call: TRBV30
cdr3_aa: CAWSEGGKLYEQYF

clone_size: .
v_call: TRBV6-5
cdr3_aa: CASSTRTAEAFF

clone_size: .
v_call: TRBV7-2
cdr3_aa: CASGRLAGGVDTQYF

clone_size: .
v_call: TRBV12-5
cdr3_aa: CASGLVSGPGSSDQYF

clone_size: .
v_call: TRBV30
cdr3_aa: CAWRLERNTEAFF

clone_size: .
v_call: TRBV4-2
cdr3_aa: CASSQEPSLETQYF